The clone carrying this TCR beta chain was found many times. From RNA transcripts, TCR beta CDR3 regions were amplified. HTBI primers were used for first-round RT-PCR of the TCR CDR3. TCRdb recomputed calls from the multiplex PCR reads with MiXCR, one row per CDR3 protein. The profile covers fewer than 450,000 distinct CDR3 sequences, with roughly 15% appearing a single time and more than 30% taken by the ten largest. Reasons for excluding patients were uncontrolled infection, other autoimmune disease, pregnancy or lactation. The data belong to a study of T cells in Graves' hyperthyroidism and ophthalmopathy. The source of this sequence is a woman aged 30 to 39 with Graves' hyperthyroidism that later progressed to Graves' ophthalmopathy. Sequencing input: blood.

CDR3 sequence: CASSSWTGGNEQYF. DNA for the CDR3: TGTGCCAGCTCAAGCTGGACAGGGGGCAACGAGCAGTACTTC. V and J are TRBV18 and TRBJ2-7; 11 bases fit TRBD1. After removal of 5 bases from V and 5 bases from J, the junction contained 5 bases not matched to a gene. This CDR3 spans 14 amino acids. Per germline, CDR1 KGHSH and CDR2 LQKENI.